The entry below gives a single T cell receptor beta chain sequence along with its context. Its cognate antigen is unknown. Given a much more abundant clone one base away, this may be a read error. V was clipped by 5 bases and J by 1 base, with 9 bases between them. This CDR3 region has 13 residues. Germline lookup yields CDR1 SNHLY and CDR2 FYNNEI. A single record per CDR3 protein comes from TCRdb applying MiXCR to the 5' RACE reads. This table holds over 400,000 distinct CDR3 sequences, 20% to 30% found once. The record originates from a study of T-cell memory formation after mild COVID-19. Study at large: TCR clusters mostly belonged to single donors. Regarding the study as a whole: Some responding clones appeared in pre-infection memory, suggesting cross-reactive memory joined. Whereas later expanders leaned CD4+, clones contracting day 15 to 85 showed a balanced CD4/CD8 makeup. Contracting CD4+ clones were located mainly in CM and EM, and CD8+ clones in EMRA.

This TCR came from an adult woman who had mild COVID-19 (a few samples of this study predate the infection). Cell type and time point are not known. This chain joins TRBV2 and TRBJ2-7, with a possible D match to TRBD1 (6 bases). Material: PBMCs or a T cell subset sorted from them (not recorded which). The CDR3 DNA reads TGTGCCAGCAGTTACGACAGGTCCTACGAGCAGTACTTC. Protein product: CASSYDRSYEQYF.